The rows below give T cell receptor beta chains drawn from one sample of a study of tumor-infiltrating lymphocytes in localized non-small cell lung cancer. The repertoire was sequenced with immunoSEQ multiplex PCR; TCRdb's copy has only in-frame clones and lacks some. Found here are around 17,000 clones, over 75% of them singletons; the top ten hold around 10%. Input material: uninvolved lung tissue not adjacent to the tumor. These receptors were taken from a human donor with non-small cell lung cancer. The CDR3 runs from the conserved cysteine through the conserved F or W. Each record gives: CDR3 DNA, CDR3 protein, D gene, V gene, clone size, J gene. D genes are given only for firm matches. Only some rows state a clone size, as once, few, many or a class for expanded clones.

cdr3_nt: TGTGCCAGCAGCTTAGACGGGGGCGCGGGTGGCTACACCTTC
cdr3_aa: CASSLDGGAGGYTF
d_call: -
v_call: TRBV7-9
clone_size: once
j_call: TRBJ1-2

cdr3_nt: TGTGCCATCAGTGAGTCGGGTATTCCTGGAAACACCATATATTTT
cdr3_aa: CAISESGIPGNTIYF
d_call: -
v_call: TRBV10-3
clone_size: -
j_call: TRBJ1-3

cdr3_nt: TGTGCCAGCAGCTTCGGTTTGGTTGGCGGCTATGGCTACACCTTC
cdr3_aa: CASSFGLVGGYGYTF
d_call: -
v_call: TRBV7-2
clone_size: few
j_call: TRBJ1-2

cdr3_nt: TGCGCCAGCAGCACGACAGGTAGTATTCACAATGAGCAGTTCTTC
cdr3_aa: CASSTTGSIHNEQFF
d_call: -
v_call: TRBV5-1
clone_size: -
j_call: TRBJ2-1

cdr3_nt: TGTGCCAGCAGCTTAGAAAGGACCGGGGAGCTGTTTTTT
cdr3_aa: CASSLERTGELFF
d_call: -
v_call: TRBV7-7
clone_size: -
j_call: TRBJ2-2

cdr3_nt: TGTGCCAGCAAGTTCCGGGTGCCAAAAGAGACCCAGTACTTC
cdr3_aa: CASKFRVPKETQYF
d_call: -
v_call: TRBV5-5
clone_size: once
j_call: TRBJ2-5

cdr3_nt: TGCGCCAGCAGTGGTGTCGTTACAGATACGCAGTATTTT
cdr3_aa: CASSGVVTDTQYF
d_call: -
v_call: TRBV10-1
clone_size: -
j_call: TRBJ2-3

cdr3_nt: TGTGCCAGCAGACGACCTAGCGAAGAGGAGTTCTTC
cdr3_aa: CASRRPSEEEFF
d_call: -
v_call: TRBV6-6
clone_size: -
j_call: TRBJ2-1

cdr3_nt: TGTGCCAGCAGTTTACCCGGGACGTTGCGGGAGGGCTCCCCTTACGAGCAGTACTTC
cdr3_aa: CASSLPGTLREGSPYEQYF
d_call: TRBD2
v_call: TRBV28
clone_size: -
j_call: TRBJ2-7

cdr3_nt: TGCGCCAGCAGCTTGATCGCCGACGGTGGCTACACCTTC
cdr3_aa: CASSLIADGGYTF
d_call: -
v_call: TRBV5-1
clone_size: -
j_call: TRBJ1-2

cdr3_nt: TGTGCCAGCAGTGAAGGAACAGCGGGAGGGAAGCCCTACAATGAGCAGTTCTTC
cdr3_aa: CASSEGTAGGKPYNEQFF
d_call: TRBD2
v_call: TRBV6-1
clone_size: -
j_call: TRBJ2-1

cdr3_nt: TGTGCCAGTAGTATACAGGCAGATACGCAGTATTTT
cdr3_aa: CASSIQADTQYF
d_call: -
v_call: TRBV19
clone_size: -
j_call: TRBJ2-3

cdr3_nt: TGTGCCAGCAGTGACCAGGGCCCCCAATATGGCTACACCTTC
cdr3_aa: CASSDQGPQYGYTF
d_call: -
v_call: TRBV6-1
clone_size: -
j_call: TRBJ1-2

cdr3_nt: TGTGCCAGCAGCGTAGCCCTAGCGGGAGGAAGGGAGACCCAGTACTTC
cdr3_aa: CASSVALAGGRETQYF
d_call: TRBD2
v_call: TRBV9
clone_size: -
j_call: TRBJ2-5

cdr3_nt: TGTGCCAGCAGTCCCCCGGGTCCCTACGGCGGACTGTTTTTT
cdr3_aa: CASSPPGPYGGLFF
d_call: -
v_call: TRBV6-5
clone_size: -
j_call: TRBJ1-4

cdr3_nt: TGTGCCAGCGCCACAGTTTTCAATCAGCCCCAGCATTTT
cdr3_aa: CASATVFNQPQHF
d_call: -
v_call: TRBV27
clone_size: -
j_call: TRBJ1-5

cdr3_nt: TGTGCCAGCAGCCAGGCCCCGGGCAGGGGACCTATGAACACTGAAGCTTTCTTT
cdr3_aa: CASSQAPGRGPMNTEAFF
d_call: -
v_call: TRBV4-2
clone_size: -
j_call: TRBJ1-1

cdr3_nt: TGTGCCAGCAGTACCATACAGGGGGTGAACTATGGCTACACCTTC
cdr3_aa: CASSTIQGVNYGYTF
d_call: TRBD1
v_call: TRBV6-5
clone_size: -
j_call: TRBJ1-2

cdr3_nt: TGCAGTGCAAAGGACAGGACAGAAGCTTTCTTT
cdr3_aa: CSAKDRTEAFF
d_call: TRBD1
v_call: TRBV20-1
clone_size: once
j_call: TRBJ1-1

cdr3_nt: TGTGCCTGGGACTACCGGGGACCCGGGGAGCTGTTTTTT
cdr3_aa: CAWDYRGPGELFF
d_call: -
v_call: TRBV30
clone_size: -
j_call: TRBJ2-2

cdr3_nt: TGTGCCAGCAGCCGTGGGACTAGCGGGATTCGTGAGCAGTTCTTC
cdr3_aa: CASSRGTSGIREQFF
d_call: TRBD2
v_call: TRBV7-9
clone_size: once
j_call: TRBJ2-1

cdr3_nt: TGTGCCTGGAGTGAACAGGGTATCTCTGGGGCCAACGTCCTGACTTTC
cdr3_aa: CAWSEQGISGANVLTF
d_call: -
v_call: TRBV30
clone_size: -
j_call: TRBJ2-6

cdr3_nt: TGCAGCGCCGCTTGGGACAGTTTTAATGAAAAACTGTTTTTT
cdr3_aa: CSAAWDSFNEKLFF
d_call: TRBD1
v_call: TRBV29-1
clone_size: -
j_call: TRBJ1-4

cdr3_nt: TGTGCCAGCAGCTTGAGAGGGCTCTCCTACGAGCAGTACTTC
cdr3_aa: CASSLRGLSYEQYF
d_call: -
v_call: TRBV5-8
clone_size: -
j_call: TRBJ2-7

cdr3_nt: TGTGCCAGCAGCTTGGGTCTGGGTTTCTCTGGAAACACCATATATTTT
cdr3_aa: CASSLGLGFSGNTIYF
d_call: -
v_call: TRBV5-6
clone_size: -
j_call: TRBJ1-3

cdr3_nt: TGTGCCAGCAGTTTATCCGCCAGGTACGACAATCAGCCCCAGCATTTT
cdr3_aa: CASSLSARYDNQPQHF
d_call: -
v_call: TRBV27
clone_size: -
j_call: TRBJ1-5

cdr3_nt: TGCGCCAGCAGCTTGGCGGGGAGTGAGCAGTTCTTC
cdr3_aa: CASSLAGSEQFF
d_call: -
v_call: TRBV5-1
clone_size: -
j_call: TRBJ2-1

cdr3_nt: TGTGCCAGCAGAGAACAGGGGGCTCCGACGAACACTGAAGCTTTCTTT
cdr3_aa: CASREQGAPTNTEAFF
d_call: TRBD1
v_call: TRBV6-4
clone_size: -
j_call: TRBJ1-1

cdr3_nt: TGTGCCAGCAGTTGGACCAGCAGTGAGCAGTTCTTC
cdr3_aa: CASSWTSSEQFF
d_call: -
v_call: TRBV2
clone_size: few
j_call: TRBJ2-1

cdr3_nt: TGCGCCAGCAGCCGCCTGACTAGCGGGAGTTACGAGCAGTACTTC
cdr3_aa: CASSRLTSGSYEQYF
d_call: TRBD2
v_call: TRBV4-1
clone_size: -
j_call: TRBJ2-7

cdr3_nt: TGCGCCAGCATCCGTACTCCCGGGACCCATCTTAACAATGAGCAGTTCTTC
cdr3_aa: CASIRTPGTHLNNEQFF
d_call: -
v_call: TRBV5-1
clone_size: -
j_call: TRBJ2-1

cdr3_nt: TGTGCCAGTAACCTTGACAGGGTGAGTCAGCCCCAGCATTTT
cdr3_aa: CASNLDRVSQPQHF
d_call: TRBD1
v_call: TRBV19
clone_size: once
j_call: TRBJ1-5

cdr3_nt: TGTGCCAGCAGCGTTAACAATGAGCAGTTCTTC
cdr3_aa: CASSVNNEQFF
d_call: -
v_call: TRBV9
clone_size: -
j_call: TRBJ2-1

cdr3_nt: TGTGCCAGCAGTTCCAGGGAGACCACTGAAGCTTTCTTT
cdr3_aa: CASSSRETTEAFF
d_call: -
v_call: TRBV28
clone_size: -
j_call: TRBJ1-1

cdr3_nt: TGCGCCATCCTTGGGGTAGCGGGAGCCCGAGATACGCAGTATTTT
cdr3_aa: CAILGVAGARDTQYF
d_call: TRBD2
v_call: TRBV23-1
clone_size: medium-sized
j_call: TRBJ2-3

cdr3_nt: TGTGCCAGCAGTGGGACAGGCCACTCCTACGAGCAGTACTTC
cdr3_aa: CASSGTGHSYEQYF
d_call: TRBD1
v_call: TRBV28
clone_size: -
j_call: TRBJ2-7

cdr3_nt: TGTGCCAGCAGCAAAGACTCCTCTGGAAACACCATATATTTT
cdr3_aa: CASSKDSSGNTIYF
d_call: -
v_call: TRBV21-1
clone_size: few
j_call: TRBJ1-3

cdr3_nt: TGTGCCAGCAGCTATACAGGGGGCTATGGCTACACCTTC
cdr3_aa: CASSYTGGYGYTF
d_call: TRBD1
v_call: TRBV27
clone_size: -
j_call: TRBJ1-2

cdr3_nt: TGCAGCGTTCTGGGCGCAGCCTTACAAGAGACCCAGTACTTC
cdr3_aa: CSVLGAALQETQYF
d_call: -
v_call: TRBV29-1
clone_size: -
j_call: TRBJ2-5

cdr3_nt: TGTGCCAGCGGGGAAGGACTAGCGGAGCTCTACGAGCAGTACTTC
cdr3_aa: CASGEGLAELYEQYF
d_call: TRBD2
v_call: TRBV2
clone_size: -
j_call: TRBJ2-7

cdr3_nt: TGCGCCAGCAGCTTCGGCTCGAACACTGAAGCTTTCTTT
cdr3_aa: CASSFGSNTEAFF
d_call: -
v_call: TRBV5-1
clone_size: few
j_call: TRBJ1-1

cdr3_nt: TGTGCCAGCAGTGTAAACAGGGGGCCCTACGAGCAGTACTTC
cdr3_aa: CASSVNRGPYEQYF
d_call: TRBD1
v_call: TRBV6-1
clone_size: -
j_call: TRBJ2-7

cdr3_nt: TGTGCCAGCAGAGGGGGGAATGAGCAGTTCTTC
cdr3_aa: CASRGGNEQFF
d_call: -
v_call: TRBV6-6
clone_size: -
j_call: TRBJ2-1

cdr3_nt: TGTGCCAGCAGCTTTTCAGTGGACACTGAAGCTTTCTTT
cdr3_aa: CASSFSVDTEAFF
d_call: -
v_call: TRBV7-9
clone_size: once
j_call: TRBJ1-1

cdr3_nt: TGTGCCAGCAGCTTCTTAGGACAGGGGGCGTACGAGCAGTACTTC
cdr3_aa: CASSFLGQGAYEQYF
d_call: TRBD1
v_call: TRBV11-2
clone_size: few
j_call: TRBJ2-7